The TCR beta chain described here comes from a study of PD-1 blockade in classical Hodgkin lymphoma (TCRdb year 2020). About the study as a whole: Nivolumab dosing was 3 mg/kg intravenously every 2 weeks, continuing until either disease progression or unacceptable toxicity. A peripheral blood immune signature of response to PD-1 blockade in classical Hodgkin lymphoma was defined using TCR beta sequencing and CyTOF. Study-wide conclusions, independent of this receptor: The study was restricted to a single clinical trial cohort, and the causes of repertoire differences, possibly disease activity or prior therapy, were left undefined. Lower diversity was observed in patients in whom nivolumab was started less than 1 year after ASCT, and these patients were excluded from later analyses so that confounding by immune reconstitution would be avoided. Trial patients achieving complete response had baseline diversity similar to newly diagnosed patients, whereas partial responders and progressors had significantly lower diversity. Baseline TCR diversity was reported to be lower in newly diagnosed patients than in healthy donors and to be lower still in relapsed/refractory patients. By C4D1, a significant rise was seen in CD4+ TCR diversity but not in CD8+ TCR diversity (p=0.0027 vs p=0.16), and the rise was most apparent among complete responders (p=0.02).

Genomic DNA was extracted with the Qiagen DNeasy kit from unsorted PBMCs and from negatively selected CD4+ and CD8+ fractions. Using primers that anneal to V and J segments, immunoSEQ multiplex PCR amplified the TCR beta CDR3 regions. Amplification bias was minimized using a synthetic immune receptor repertoire, and residual bias was removed computationally after sequencing. The study's processing was this. Repertoire diversity was quantified as the Shannon entropy index using custom Python scripts. Unsorted, CD4+ and CD8+ repertoires were analyzed separately, except for combined analyses in which CD4+ and CD8+ sequences were merged in silico. Clonal expansion was defined as a frequency increase of at least 2-fold after treatment compared with C1D1, and clones undetected at baseline were assigned a pseudocount of 0.5. Clones with 0 or 1 copy at C1D1 were defined as singleton clones, while clones with 2 or more copies were defined as non-singleton clones. Clones expanded in unsorted samples were assigned a CD4+, CD8+ or unknown annotation through matching of protein sequences in sorted samples from the same patient. Wilcoxon tests on paired samples were used to test diversity changes from C1D1 to C4D1. In its TCRdb copy, this immuneACCESS table keeps in-frame sequences only and misses some clones. Where compared with another copy, unresolved V genes explain less than half of these, and the others have no known cause. From that table come the V and J calls and clone size; the DNA was used to work out D and trimming. This sample is represented by 8,000 or so clones; roughly 82% of them were singletons. Roughly 29% of the sample belongs to the ten largest clones.

With regard to this clone: Its antigen is still unknown. No clone much larger than this one lies a single base away; base qualities are absent.

CDR1 MNHEY and CDR2 SMNVEV are derived from the germline V gene (reference sequence). V is pruned by 7 bases and J by 5 bases, leaving 11 bases of the junction without a gene match. Counted from cysteine to phenylalanine, this CDR3 has 15 amino acids. Solely the CDR3 DNA is kept, with 45 bases framed from the first base. This sample's time point label indicates: cycle 4 day 1 (C4D1), after more than 5 weeks of nivolumab. Every trial patient had relapsed after autologous stem cell transplantation, and cohorts A, B and C differed in prior brentuximab vedotin exposure. The trial cohort was composed of some 57 patients with relapsed/refractory classical Hodgkin lymphoma, for whom complete response, partial response or progressive disease was recorded as best overall response. In the multi-cohort phase II CheckMate 205 trial, trial patients received single-agent nivolumab. An independent review committee assessed best overall response by applying the 2007 International Working Group response criteria. PBMCs from the trial were collected at three points: immediately before nivolumab initiation (C1D1), and during therapy at cycle 2 day 1 and cycle 4 day 1. Peripheral blood was collected in 8 mL Vacutainer Cell Preparation Tubes, from which PBMCs were isolated by centrifugation and then cryopreserved.

The chain joins TRBV27 to TRBJ2-1, with TRBD1 identical over 7 junction bases. The TCR was taken from a human donor with classical Hodgkin lymphoma. The sample was peripheral blood mononuclear cells (PBMCs), taken before the fourth cycle of nivolumab. CDR3 region: CASKFPRQGNNEQFF. The base sequence is TGTGCCAGCAAGTTCCCCCGACAGGGAAACAATGAGCAGTTCTTC.